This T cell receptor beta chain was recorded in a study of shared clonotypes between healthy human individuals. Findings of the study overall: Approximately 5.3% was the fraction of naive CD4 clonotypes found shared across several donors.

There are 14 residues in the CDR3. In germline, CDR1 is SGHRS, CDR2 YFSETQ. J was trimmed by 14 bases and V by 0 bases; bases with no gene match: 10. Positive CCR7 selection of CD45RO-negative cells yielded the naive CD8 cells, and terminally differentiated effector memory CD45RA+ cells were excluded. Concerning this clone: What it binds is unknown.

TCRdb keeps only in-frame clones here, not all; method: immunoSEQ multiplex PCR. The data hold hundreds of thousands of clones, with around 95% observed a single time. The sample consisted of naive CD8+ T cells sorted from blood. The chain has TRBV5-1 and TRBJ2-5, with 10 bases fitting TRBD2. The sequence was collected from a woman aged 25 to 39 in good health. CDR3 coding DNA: TGCGCCAGCAGCTTGGATGACTTGGGACTAGCGTTTTACTTC. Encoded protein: CASSLDDLGLAFYF.